Sequencing of this T cell receptor (beta chain) was carried out in a study of tumor and adjacent non-tumor tissue in lung cancer. Overall study: Histology: 12 adenocarcinoma, a couple of squamous cell carcinoma, 1 small cell lung cancer.

Study-level findings and limits: TCR diversity was significantly greater in tumor than normal lung tissue. Top 100 clones took a larger repertoire share in normal lung.

The library came from three nested PCR rounds adapted from ARM-PCR protocols. TCRdb re-analysed the multiplex PCR reads in MiXCR, keeping a single row per CDR3 protein. This repertoire shows about 70,000 distinct CDR3 sequences, 73% found once; its top ten account for 28%. RNA was extracted from bulk tissue without any cell sorting. Of note for this clonotype: No antigen is known for it. Sequence at one end of the junction differs from germline and may be a read error.

This receptor was obtained from a man aged 55 to 70 with non-small cell lung cancer. Sequencing input: lung tumor tissue.

The chain's CDR3 is CSVRDMSSYSEHFF. CDR3 DNA sequence: TGCAGCGTAAGGGACATGAGCTCCTACAGTGAGCACTTCTTC. The rearrangement joins TRBV29-1 to TRBJ2-1, with D possibly TRBD1 on 6 matching bases. There are 14 residues in the CDR3. CDR1 and CDR2 (germline): SQVTM, ANQGSEA.